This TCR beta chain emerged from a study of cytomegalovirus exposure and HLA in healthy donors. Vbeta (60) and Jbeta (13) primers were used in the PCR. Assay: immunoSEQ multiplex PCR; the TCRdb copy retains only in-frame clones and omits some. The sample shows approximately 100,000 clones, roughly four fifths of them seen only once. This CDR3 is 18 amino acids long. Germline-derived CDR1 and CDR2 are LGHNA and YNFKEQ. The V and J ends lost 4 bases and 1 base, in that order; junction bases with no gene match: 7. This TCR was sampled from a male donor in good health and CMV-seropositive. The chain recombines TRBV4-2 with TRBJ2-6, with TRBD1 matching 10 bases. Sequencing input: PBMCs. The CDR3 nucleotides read TGTGCCAGCAGCCCTCGGGACAGGGGAACTTCTGGGGCCAACGTCCTGACTTTC. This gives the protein CASSPRDRGTSGANVLTF.